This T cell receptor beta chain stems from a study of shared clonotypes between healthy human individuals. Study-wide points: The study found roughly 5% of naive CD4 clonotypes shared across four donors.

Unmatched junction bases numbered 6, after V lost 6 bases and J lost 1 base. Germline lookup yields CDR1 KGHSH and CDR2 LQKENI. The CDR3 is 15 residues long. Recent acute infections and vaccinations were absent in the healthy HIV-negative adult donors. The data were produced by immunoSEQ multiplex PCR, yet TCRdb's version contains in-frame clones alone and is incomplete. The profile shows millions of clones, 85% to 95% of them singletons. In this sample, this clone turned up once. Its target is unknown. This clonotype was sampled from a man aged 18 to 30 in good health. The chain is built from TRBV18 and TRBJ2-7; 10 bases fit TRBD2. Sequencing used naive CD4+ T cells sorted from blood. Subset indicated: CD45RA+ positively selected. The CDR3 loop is CASSSGTSESYEQYF. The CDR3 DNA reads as TGTGCCAGCTCCTCCGGGACTAGCGAGTCCTACGAGCAGTACTTC. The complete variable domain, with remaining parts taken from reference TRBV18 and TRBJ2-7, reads NAGVMQNPRHLVRRRGQEARLRCSPMKGHSHVYWYRQLPEEGLKFMVYLQKENIIDESGMPKERFSAEFPKEGPSILRIQQVVRGDSAAYFCASSSGTSESYEQYFGPGTRLTVT.